Each of the 25 T cell receptor beta chains below was sequenced from the same sample in a study of T cells after yellow fever vaccination. MiXCR was run by TCRdb on the 5' RACE reads, yielding one entry per CDR3 protein. The table includes about 73,000 distinct CDR3 sequences, roughly 7.7% detected once. This material consisted of CD8+ T cells sorted from PBMCs, taken on the day of the yellow fever booster vaccination. Receptor source: a man aged 30-40 years who received the YFV17D yellow fever vaccine.

This chain uses TRBV13 with TRBJ2-3; no reliable D call. Trimming cost V 2 bases and J 2 bases, with 11 bases left between them. The CDR3 is 15 amino acids. Germline loops: CDR1 PRHDT, CDR2 FYEKMQ (reference sequence). The CDR3 is CASSLFGQFTDTQYF. The CDR3 bases are TGTGCCAGCAGCTTATTCGGCCAGTTCACAGATACGCAGTATTTT.

This clonotype came up a few times. The chain recombines TRBV20-1 with TRBJ1-5; the match to TRBD1 covers 8 bases. With V trimmed by 2 bases and J by 8 bases, 8 bases remained unmatched. This CDR3 has 14 residues. Looked up from germline, CDR1 is DFQATT and CDR2 is SNEGSKA (reference sequence). The CDR3 reads CSARTTGGSEPQHF. The CDR3 coding sequence is TGCAGTGCTAGAACCACAGGGGGTAGCGAGCCCCAGCATTTT.

This clonotype was seen ten or more times. The V and J genes are TRBV6-1 and TRBJ1-1, with 9 bases fitting TRBD1. The CDR3 length is 14 residues. The junction had 2 bases not matched to a gene; V was cut back by 4 bases and J by 2 bases. Germline CDR1 MNHNS, CDR2 SASEGT. Here the CDR3 reads CASSATGGNTEAFF. The CDR3 bases are TGTGCCAGCAGTGCCACAGGGGGCAACACTGAAGCTTTCTTT.

This clonotype was seen more than once but under ten times. This chain uses TRBV2 with TRBJ1-1; perhaps TRBD1 as D (5 bases). The CDR3 has 16 amino acids. Trimming removed 2 bases from V and 6 bases from J, with 19 bases in between. Germline V CDR1 and CDR2: SNHLY, FYNNEI. CDR3 sequence: CASSESAGTIPPEAFF. The CDR3 DNA follows: TGTGCCAGCAGTGAATCGGCTGGGACGATCCCCCCTGAAGCTTTCTTT.

Only a few counts were recorded for this clonotype. The rearrangement links TRBV19 to TRBJ2-1; D call uncertain. The CDR3 is 15 residues long. Per germline, CDR1 LNHDA and CDR2 SQIVND (reference sequence). Between the trimmed V and J ends, which lost 0 bases and 0 bases, there was a span of 6 bases. Written as DNA, the CDR3 is TGTGCCAGTAGTATAGAGGAAGGCTCCTACAATGAGCAGTTCTTC. It yields the protein CASSIEEGSYNEQFF.

The V and J genes are TRBV7-2 and TRBJ2-3; 7 bases map to TRBD2. Per the germline V gene, CDR1 is SGHTA and CDR2 is FQGNSA. J was trimmed by 7 bases and V by 2 bases; bases with no gene match: 9. The CDR3 totals 15 residues. The CDR3 DNA sequence: TGTGCCAGCAGCTTAAGGGAGGGCCCGCCCAATACGCAGTATTTT. Residues: CASSLREGPPNTQYF. Full variable domain (remainder filled in from reference TRBV7-2 and TRBJ2-3): GAGVSQSPSNKVTEKGKDVELRCDPISGHTALYWYRQSLGQGLEFLIYFQGNSAPDKSGLPSDRFSAERTGGSVSTLTIQRTQQEDSAVYLCASSLREGPPNTQYFGPGTRLTVL.

This chain joins TRBV12-3 or TRBV12-4 and TRBJ2-1; unclear D gene. The CDR3 totals 10 residues. V dropped 7 bases and J dropped 8 bases, with 6 bases sitting between them. CDR3 region: CASKLDEQFF. The DNA of the CDR3 is TGTGCCAGCAAACTCGATGAGCAGTTCTTC.

This clonotype came up many times. The CDR3 nucleotides are TGTGCCAGCAGTAGCGGGAGCCCAAACGAGCAGTACTTC. This encodes CASSSGSPNEQYF. The chain carries TRBV12-3 or TRBV12-4 and TRBJ2-7; 8 bases map to TRBD2. After removal of 5 bases from V and 5 bases from J, the junction contained 5 bases not matched to a gene. The CDR3 runs to 13 residues.

This clonotype was picked up a small number of times. A much larger clone differs from this one at a single base, so this may be a read error. V is TRBV5-4 and J is TRBJ2-5; D unresolved. Looked up from germline, CDR1 is SGHNT and CDR2 is YYREEE (reference sequence). Between the trimmed V and J ends, which lost 2 bases and 5 bases, there was a span of 4 bases. CDR3 length: 11 amino acids. The CDR3 DNA follows: TGTGCCAGCAGCTTAATGGAGACCCAGTACTTC. Its translation: CASSLMETQYF. Using reference TRBV5-4 and TRBJ2-5 for the parts outside the CDR3, the full variable domain is ETGVTQSPTHLIKTRGQQVTLRCSSQSGHNTVSWYQQALGQGPQFIFQYYREEENGRGNFPPRFSGLQFPNYSSELNVNALELDDSALYLCASSLMETQYFGPGTRLLVL.

This clonotype was seen only a few times. The chain is built from TRBV4-3 and TRBJ2-7, with unresolved D. Germline values: CDR1 LGHNA, CDR2 YSLEER. The V gene lost 0 bases and the J gene lost 4 bases, with 13 bases spanning the gap. This CDR3 region has 15 residues. CDR3 DNA sequence: TGCGCCAGCAGCCAAGAACACCTTGCAGGTTACGAGCAGTACTTC. The encoded protein is CASSQEHLAGYEQYF.

This clonotype has ten or more counts. The chain combines TRBV29-1 with TRBJ2-1, with unresolved D. V lost 3 bases, J lost 0 bases, and 0 bases lay in between. This CDR3 is built from 11 residues. The V gene's germline CDR1 is SQVTM and CDR2 ANQGSEA. The CDR3 DNA reads as TGCAGCGTTGACTCCTACAATGAGCAGTTCTTC. Translation: CSVDSYNEQFF.

The chain couples TRBV20-1 to TRBJ2-3, with D maybe TRBD2 (6 bases). Germline CDR1 DFQATT, CDR2 SNEGSKA (reference sequence). Trimming removed 6 bases at V and 2 bases at J, with 15 bases between. The CDR3 loop spans 14 amino acids. CDR3 protein: CSAKEEGNTDTQYF. CDR3 nucleotides: TGCAGTGCCAAAGAGGAGGGGAACACAGATACGCAGTATTTT.

V is TRBV7-9 and J is TRBJ2-1, with 12 nucleotides matching TRBD2. V was clipped by 4 bases and J by 7 bases; unmatched bases: 2. There are 14 residues in the CDR3. CDR1 and CDR2 from the germline V gene are SEHNR and FQNEAQ (reference sequence). In DNA, the CDR3 is TGTGCCAGCAGCTCTCTAGCGGGAGGGAATGAGCAGTTCTTC. Encoded protein: CASSSLAGGNEQFF.

The chain recombines TRBV20-1 with TRBJ2-7; D might be TRBD2 (6 bases). Germline lookup yields CDR1 DFQATT and CDR2 SNEGSKA (reference sequence). Trimming pared 5 bases from V and 1 base from J, leaving 18 bases between. CDR3 size: 15 residues. The CDR3 DNA reads TGCAGTGCTCACCACCCTAGCGACCCATCCTACGAGCAGTACTTC. This encodes CSAHHPSDPSYEQYF.

A few counts support this clonotype. This chain joins TRBV10-3 and TRBJ2-1, with 11 bases lining up with TRBD2. Trimming removed 6 bases from V and 5 bases from J; junction bases left unmatched: 3. The V gene's germline CDR1 is ENHRY and CDR2 SYGVKD. The CDR3 sequence is 14 residues long. CDR3 nucleotide sequence: TGTGCCATCAGGACTAGCGGGAACCACAATGAGCAGTTCTTC. Encoded protein: CAIRTSGNHNEQFF.

This clonotype was seen a handful of times. The J gene is TRBJ2-3, the V gene TRBV6-5; 12 bases align to TRBD2. J lost 4 bases, V lost 4 bases, and 3 bases had no gene match. Germline V CDR1 and CDR2: MNHEY, SVGAGI. The CDR3 is made up of 15 amino acids. Written as DNA, the CDR3 is TGTGCCAGCAGTTCACTAGCGGGAGGCGCAGATACGCAGTATTTT. Its protein is CASSSLAGGADTQYF.

This clonotype was seen at least ten times. The V call is TRBV24-1, the J call TRBJ1-5; D perhaps matches TRBD1 (6 bases). V was cut by 4 bases and J by 0 bases, with 9 bases left in between. The germline CDR1 and CDR2 sequences are KGHDR and SFDVKD. This CDR3 has 15 residues. CDR3 sequence: CATSEGGASNQPQHF. CDR3 coding DNA: TGTGCCACCAGTGAGGGGGGGGCTAGCAATCAGCCCCAGCATTTT.

The rearrangement links TRBV20-1 to TRBJ2-7, with D unresolved. This CDR3 contains 13 residues. The germline gives CDR1 DFQATT, CDR2 SNEGSKA (reference sequence). V shed 3 bases and J shed 2 bases, with 11 bases lying between them. CDR3 sequence reads: CSASSGPPYEQYF. DNA of the CDR3: TGCAGTGCTAGTTCCGGGCCCCCCTACGAGCAGTACTTC.

The chain has TRBV7-8 and TRBJ2-1, with a weak D call TRBD1 (6 bases). CDR1 is SGHVS, CDR2 FQNEAQ, per germline. The germline V and J ends were trimmed by 2 bases and 13 bases, with 15 bases remaining between them. The length of the CDR3 is 13 residues. This CDR3 is CASSLYRQAYQFF. The CDR3 DNA is TGTGCCAGCAGCTTATACCGACAGGCTTATCAGTTCTTC.

The chain couples TRBV7-9 to TRBJ2-5; perhaps TRBD1 as D (6 bases). V gave up 4 bases and J gave up 5 bases, with 14 bases separating them. This CDR3 contains 14 residues. CDR1 and CDR2 from the germline V gene are SEHNR and FQNEAQ (reference sequence). For the CDR3, the DNA is TGTGCCAGCAGCTCTCCCCGCGACAGGGAGACCCAGTACTTC. Translation: CASSSPRDRETQYF.

J is TRBJ1-5 and V is TRBV6-1; the match to TRBD1 covers 7 bases. Germline CDR1 reads MNHNS; CDR2 reads SASEGT. The CDR3 is made up of 14 amino acids. J lost 4 bases, V lost 3 bases, and 3 bases had no gene match. In DNA, the CDR3 is TGTGCCAGCAGTGACCGGGACAGTAATCAGCCCCAGCATTTT. It encodes CASSDRDSNQPQHF.

This clonotype has more than one count but fewer than ten. The chain combines TRBV5-5 with TRBJ2-5; D remains ambiguous. V lost 2 bases to trimming and J lost 2 bases, with 10 bases between them. Germline V gives CDR1 SGHKS, CDR2 YYEKEE (reference sequence). CDR3 length: 14 amino acids. CDR3 DNA: TGTGCCAGCAGCTTTGACGTCTTTCAAGAGACCCAGTACTTC. Protein product: CASSFDVFQETQYF.

This chain joins TRBV18 and TRBJ2-3; D might be TRBD1 (6 bases). The germline V gene encodes CDR1 KGHSH and CDR2 LQKENI. V lost 0 bases and J 2 bases, leaving 9 bases between the germline ends. CDR3 length: 15 amino acids. The CDR3 spells CASSPPDSFTDTQYF. CDR3 nucleotide sequence: TGTGCCAGCTCACCACCGGACAGCTTCACAGATACGCAGTATTTT.

The chain couples TRBV29-1 to TRBJ2-1, with TRBD2 identical over 7 bases. Germline V gene data show CDR1 as SQVTM and CDR2 as ANQGSEA. Losses at the gene ends were 7 bases for V and 10 bases for J; bases not matched to a gene: 16. This CDR3 spans 14 amino acids. CDR3 bases: TGCAGCGGCACTGGGACTGCTCTCGGGGGGGAGCAGTTCTTC. As protein: CSGTGTALGGEQFF.

This clonotype was seen a few times. The CDR3 loop is CASSLGTGVGQPQHF. The DNA of the CDR3 is TGTGCCAGCAGCTTGGGGACAGGGGTAGGGCAGCCCCAGCATTTT. The chain uses TRBV11-2 and TRBJ1-5, with 10 bases lining up with TRBD1. J gave up 7 bases and V 3 bases, and 6 bases lay outside the gene matches. CDR3 length equals 15 residues. Germline V gene lookup returns CDR1 SGHAT and CDR2 FQNNGV.